These T cell receptor beta chains were read from a single sample in a study of blood T cell repertoires in COVID-19. Profiled with immunoSEQ multiplex PCR; TCRdb holds only in-frame clones, not every one. The profile shows 200,000 to 250,000 clones, 86% of them singletons. Sequencing was carried out using PBMCs or T cells enriched from blood (not recorded which). The receptors come from a woman between 50 and 59 years old who had recovered from COVID-19. Both conserved end residues are part of each CDR3. The D gene is left open where the match is weak. Not every row has a clone size; where given, it reads once, few, many or a size class.

j_call: TRBJ2-3; clone_size: -; v_call: TRBV9; d_call: -; cdr3_aa: CASSASRDSGDTQYF; cdr3_nt: TGTGCCAGCAGCGCCAGCCGGGACAGCGGGGATACGCAGTATTTT
j_call: TRBJ2-1; clone_size: -; v_call: TRBV19; d_call: TRBD2; cdr3_aa: CASSRPGLAGINEQFF; cdr3_nt: TGTGCCAGTTCCCGCCCGGGACTAGCGGGAATCAATGAGCAGTTCTTC
j_call: TRBJ1-2; clone_size: -; v_call: TRBV5-5; d_call: -; cdr3_aa: CASSLDFEALGYGYTF; cdr3_nt: TGTGCCAGCAGCTTGGACTTTGAGGCGCTGGGCTATGGCTACACCTTC
j_call: TRBJ1-2; clone_size: -; v_call: TRBV30; d_call: TRBD1; cdr3_aa: CAWRKTGGNGYTF; cdr3_nt: TGTGCCTGGAGGAAGACAGGGGGCAACGGCTACACCTTC
j_call: TRBJ1-1; clone_size: -; v_call: TRBV19; d_call: TRBD1; cdr3_aa: CASSDRGRTEAFF; cdr3_nt: TGTGCCAGTAGCGACAGGGGGCGCACTGAAGCTTTCTTT
j_call: TRBJ2-3; clone_size: -; v_call: TRBV27; d_call: TRBD2; cdr3_aa: CASSQGLAIDTQYF; cdr3_nt: TGTGCCAGCAGCCAGGGACTAGCGATAGATACGCAGTATTTT
j_call: TRBJ2-1; clone_size: -; v_call: TRBV7-9; d_call: -; cdr3_aa: CASRRQGGAYNEQFF; cdr3_nt: TGTGCCAGCAGACGACAGGGAGGTGCCTACAATGAGCAGTTCTTC
j_call: TRBJ2-3; clone_size: medium-sized; v_call: TRBV4-2; d_call: TRBD2; cdr3_aa: CASSQSSTSGGADTQYF; cdr3_nt: TGTGCCAGCAGCCAAAGTTCGACTAGCGGGGGGGCAGATACGCAGTATTTT
j_call: TRBJ2-1; clone_size: once; v_call: TRBV9; d_call: TRBD1; cdr3_aa: CASSVVPGGFYNEQFF; cdr3_nt: TGTGCCAGCAGCGTAGTGCCAGGGGGTTTCTACAATGAGCAGTTCTTC
j_call: TRBJ2-5; clone_size: few; v_call: TRBV7-2; d_call: -; cdr3_aa: CASSLSRETQYF; cdr3_nt: TGTGCCAGCAGCTTATCACGGGAGACCCAGTACTTC
j_call: TRBJ1-1; clone_size: -; v_call: TRBV18; d_call: -; cdr3_aa: CASSDGPNTEAFF; cdr3_nt: TGTGCCAGCTCAGATGGGCCGAACACTGAAGCTTTCTTT
j_call: TRBJ2-2; clone_size: -; v_call: TRBV18; d_call: -; cdr3_aa: CASSRRATATNTGELFF; cdr3_nt: TGTGCCAGCTCACGAAGAGCGACGGCCACGAACACCGGGGAGCTGTTTTTT
j_call: TRBJ1-6; clone_size: -; v_call: TRBV28; d_call: TRBD1; cdr3_aa: CASRGQGNNSPLHF; cdr3_nt: TGTGCCAGCAGGGGACAGGGGAACAATTCACCCCTCCACTTT
j_call: TRBJ1-5; clone_size: -; v_call: TRBV11-3; d_call: -; cdr3_aa: CASSRGLDQPQHF; cdr3_nt: TGTGCCAGCAGCAGGGGCTTGGATCAGCCCCAGCATTTT
j_call: TRBJ2-3; clone_size: -; v_call: TRBV24-1; d_call: -; cdr3_aa: CATSHAGRTDTQYF; cdr3_nt: TGTGCCACCAGTCACGCGGGACGCACAGATACGCAGTATTTT
j_call: TRBJ2-7; clone_size: -; v_call: TRBV5-1; d_call: -; cdr3_aa: CASHSRGGPEKYEQYF; cdr3_nt: TGCGCCAGCCATTCCAGGGGAGGGCCCGAGAAATACGAGCAGTACTTC
j_call: TRBJ1-1; clone_size: -; v_call: TRBV7-2; d_call: -; cdr3_aa: CASSFRQARTEAFF; cdr3_nt: TGTGCCAGCAGCTTCCGACAGGCGAGGACTGAAGCTTTCTTT
j_call: TRBJ1-4; clone_size: once; v_call: TRBV5-4; d_call: -; cdr3_aa: CASSRGGATNEKLFF; cdr3_nt: TGTGCCAGCAGCCGCGGGGGTGCAACTAATGAAAAACTGTTTTTT
j_call: TRBJ1-4; clone_size: -; v_call: TRBV19; d_call: TRBD1; cdr3_aa: CASSGTAATNEKLFF; cdr3_nt: TGTGCCAGTTCCGGGACAGCAGCAACTAATGAAAAACTGTTTTTT
j_call: TRBJ2-3; clone_size: -; v_call: TRBV28; d_call: -; cdr3_aa: CASSSPGDTDTQYF; cdr3_nt: TGTGCCAGCAGTTCCCCGGGGGACACAGATACGCAGTATTTT
j_call: TRBJ2-5; clone_size: -; v_call: TRBV28; d_call: TRBD1; cdr3_aa: CASTLGDRVRETQYF; cdr3_nt: TGTGCCAGCACCTTGGGGGACAGGGTGCGGGAGACCCAGTACTTC
j_call: TRBJ2-3; clone_size: -; v_call: TRBV24-1; d_call: -; cdr3_aa: CATSELGGDTQYF; cdr3_nt: TGTGCCACCAGTGAGCTGGGGGGAGATACGCAGTATTTT
j_call: TRBJ2-7; clone_size: -; v_call: TRBV7-6; d_call: -; cdr3_aa: CASSPLARGAATPREQYF; cdr3_nt: TGTGCCAGCAGCCCCTTAGCCCGTGGGGCGGCCACCCCGAGGGAGCAGTACTTC
j_call: TRBJ2-7; clone_size: -; v_call: TRBV24-1; d_call: TRBD2; cdr3_aa: CATSDPCWLAELATLNHEQYF; cdr3_nt: TGTGCCACCAGTGATCCCTGTTGGCTAGCGGAGTTAGCCACCTTAAACCACGAGCAGTACTTC
j_call: TRBJ1-4; clone_size: -; v_call: TRBV30; d_call: TRBD1; cdr3_aa: CAWRRQGFNEKLFF; cdr3_nt: TGTGCCTGGAGAAGACAGGGGTTTAATGAAAAACTGTTTTTT
j_call: TRBJ2-7; clone_size: -; v_call: TRBV7-2; d_call: TRBD2; cdr3_aa: CASSRLGRESYEQYF; cdr3_nt: TGTGCCAGCAGCAGACTCGGGCGGGAGTCCTACGAGCAGTACTTC
j_call: TRBJ1-1; clone_size: -; v_call: TRBV3-1/TRBV3-2; d_call: -; cdr3_aa: CASSHLQGTEAFF; cdr3_nt: TGTGCCAGCAGCCACCTACAGGGTACTGAAGCTTTCTTT
j_call: TRBJ2-1; clone_size: -; v_call: TRBV28; d_call: TRBD2; cdr3_aa: CASSSLIASGASNNEQFF; cdr3_nt: TGTGCCAGCAGTTCTTTGATCGCTAGCGGAGCTTCGAACAATGAGCAGTTCTTC
j_call: TRBJ1-1; clone_size: -; v_call: TRBV14; d_call: -; cdr3_aa: CASSQERGAEAFF; cdr3_nt: TGTGCCAGCAGCCAAGAAAGGGGTGCTGAAGCTTTCTTT
j_call: TRBJ1-1; clone_size: -; v_call: TRBV9; d_call: -; cdr3_aa: CASSRLGGTEAFF; cdr3_nt: TGTGCCAGCAGTCGACTCGGGGGCACTGAAGCTTTCTTT
j_call: TRBJ1-6; clone_size: -; v_call: TRBV28; d_call: TRBD1; cdr3_aa: CASRGQAYSPLHF; cdr3_nt: TGTGCCAGCAGAGGACAGGCTTATTCACCCCTCCACTTT
j_call: TRBJ2-1; clone_size: once; v_call: TRBV27; d_call: TRBD2; cdr3_aa: CASSLRLATGNEQFF; cdr3_nt: TGTGCCAGCAGTTTAAGACTAGCCACAGGCAATGAGCAGTTCTTC
j_call: TRBJ1-1; clone_size: -; v_call: TRBV2; d_call: TRBD1; cdr3_aa: CASSSPTGGEKAFF; cdr3_nt: TGTGCCAGCAGCTCTCCGACAGGGGGCGAGAAAGCTTTCTTT
j_call: TRBJ1-6; clone_size: -; v_call: TRBV19; d_call: -; cdr3_aa: CATSRKTLDNSPLHF; cdr3_nt: TGTGCCACCTCCCGCAAGACACTCGATAATTCACCCCTCCACTTT
j_call: TRBJ1-4; clone_size: once; v_call: TRBV30; d_call: TRBD1; cdr3_aa: CVGGTGGEKLFF; cdr3_nt: TGTGTGGGCGGGACAGGCGGTGAAAAACTGTTTTTT
j_call: TRBJ2-7; clone_size: -; v_call: TRBV6-5; d_call: TRBD2; cdr3_aa: CASSSQGLAGGHF; cdr3_nt: TGTGCCAGCAGTTCCCAAGGACTAGCGGGGGGACATTTC
j_call: TRBJ2-3; clone_size: few; v_call: TRBV9; d_call: -; cdr3_aa: CASSVASDTQYF; cdr3_nt: TGTGCCAGCAGCGTAGCGAGCGATACGCAGTATTTT
j_call: TRBJ1-6; clone_size: -; v_call: TRBV5-4; d_call: -; cdr3_aa: CASSSGAYNSPLHF; cdr3_nt: TGTGCCAGCAGCTCCGGGGCCTATAATTCACCCCTCCACTTT